Presented here are 22 T cell receptor beta chains from one specimen sequenced in a study of blood T cell repertoires in COVID-19. TCRdb's copy holds only in-frame clones and misses some; the assay was immunoSEQ multiplex PCR. The repertoire has under 450,000 clones, less than 90% of them found once; the top ten carry around 3%. The sequencing sample was made of PBMCs or T cells enriched from blood (not recorded which). The source is a woman in her 30s who had recovered from COVID-19.

The V and J genes are TRBV5-1 and TRBJ2-3; D not resolved. V lost 0 bases and J 4 bases, leaving 9 bases between the germline ends. Germline values: CDR1 SGHRS, CDR2 YFSETQ. The CDR3 has 14 residues. CDR3 sequence: CASSLGGNADTQYF. For the CDR3, the DNA is TGCGCCAGCAGCTTGGGAGGTAACGCAGATACGCAGTATTTT.

The chain joins TRBV7-9 to TRBJ1-1; D may be TRBD1 (6 bases). There are 13 residues in the CDR3. Trimming shortened V by 5 bases and J by 8 bases, and 15 bases separated the two germline ends. CDR1 is SEHNR and CDR2 is FQNEAQ in the germline V gene (reference sequence). CDR3 amino acids: CASSKQGAQEAFF. The DNA for the CDR3 is TGTGCCAGCAGCAAACAGGGAGCTCAAGAAGCTTTCTTT.

The chain recombines TRBV9 with TRBJ2-6; tentatively, D is TRBD2 (5 bases). The CDR3 is made up of 17 amino acids. CDR1 and CDR2 (germline): SGDLS, YYNGEE. Deletions cut 2 bases from V and 4 bases from J, with 16 bases between. The CDR3 bases are TGTGCCAGCAGCGTCCACCCCGGGGTAACCGGGGCCAACGTCCTGACTTTC. It is translated as CASSVHPGVTGANVLTF.

About this clone: This CDR3 is also generated by other DNA sequences in the sample. The chain employs TRBV6-5 and TRBJ1-5, with D unresolved. Germline values: CDR1 MNHEY, CDR2 SVGAGI. With 3 bases removed from V and 5 bases from J, the gap between germline ends came to 8 bases. The length of the CDR3 is 13 residues. This CDR3 is CASSYSFDQPQHF. In DNA, the CDR3 is TGTGCCAGCAGTTATTCGTTCGATCAGCCCCAGCATTTT.

This clone has a handful of counts. The rearrangement uses TRBV25-1 and TRBJ2-5; no reliable D call. Germline values: CDR1 MGHDK, CDR2 SYGVNS. CDR3 length: 15 residues. V lost 3 bases and J 5 bases, leaving 16 bases between the germline ends. The CDR3 region is CASSDGGTNEETQYF. The DNA of the CDR3 is TGTGCCAGCAGTGACGGTGGCACTAACGAGGAGACCCAGTACTTC.

This clone was seen once. The genes are TRBV14 and TRBJ2-2, with D possibly TRBD1 on 6 matching bases. V lost 1 base to trimming and J lost 7 bases, with 10 bases between them. The CDR3 loop spans 14 amino acids. Germline V gene sequence: CDR1 SGHDN, CDR2 FVKESK. CDR3 loop: CASSQGGRGGELFF. Here the CDR3 DNA reads TGTGCCAGCAGCCAAGGGGGGCGCGGCGGGGAGCTGTTTTTT.

The rearrangement joins TRBV5-6 to TRBJ1-6, with TRBD1 identical over 7 bases. The CDR3 covers 16 residues. V lost 4 bases and J lost 7; bases outside the gene matches: 11. Germline V gene sequence: CDR1 SGHDT, CDR2 YYEEEE. DNA for the CDR3: TGTGCCAGCAGCGAGGGAACAGGGGCCGAAAATTCACCCCTCCACTTT. Translated: CASSEGTGAENSPLHF.

The chain has TRBV11-2 and TRBJ1-1; D remains unclear. The CDR3 has 13 residues. Germline V gives CDR1 SGHAT, CDR2 FQNNGV. The V end lost 1 base, the J end lost 7 bases, and 10 bases lay between the germline ends. This CDR3 reads CASSLVESGEAFF. The CDR3 DNA is TGTGCCAGCAGCTTAGTCGAATCGGGTGAAGCTTTCTTT.

The chain is built from TRBV12-2 and TRBJ2-5; the table's D call, TRBD2, has no DNA check behind it. TRBV12-2 is described as a pseudogene. CDR3 size: 16 residues. CDR3 sequence (DNA): TGTGCAAGTCGCTTACTCACTAGCGGGATCAAAGAGACCCAGTACTTC. Translation gives CASRLLTSGIKETQYF.

The chain links TRBV5-4 to TRBJ1-3; possible D gene TRBD1, 5 bases. The V gene's germline CDR1 is SGHNT and CDR2 YYREEE (reference sequence). V was shortened by 0 bases and J by 1 base, with 5 bases between the two germline ends. The CDR3 runs to 14 residues. CDR3 sequence (DNA): TGTGCCAGCAGCTTGGGACAGTCTGGAAACACCATATATTTT. Amino acid sequence: CASSLGQSGNTIYF.

J is TRBJ1-1 and V is TRBV9; D gene unclear. Germline V CDR1 and CDR2: SGDLS, YYNGEE. The CDR3 totals 12 residues. With 3 bases removed from V and 5 bases from J, the gap between germline ends came to 8 bases. The CDR3 sequence is CASSEGGTEAFF. Written as DNA, the CDR3 is TGTGCCAGCAGCGAAGGAGGGACTGAAGCTTTCTTT.

This clone was picked up a small number of times. The genes are TRBV5-1 and TRBJ2-7; a possible D gene is TRBD1 (5 bases). V was cut by 4 bases and J by 2 bases, with 16 bases left in between. The CDR3 has 15 amino acids. Germline V gene data show CDR1 as SGHRS and CDR2 as YFSETQ. The CDR3 protein is CASSIIDSPTYEQYF. As DNA, the CDR3 is TGCGCCAGCAGCATTATAGACAGCCCAACCTACGAGCAGTACTTC.

V is TRBV10-3 and J is TRBJ2-3; tentatively, D is TRBD2 (5 bases). CDR3 length: 15 residues. The ends were cut back, 0 bases at V and 5 bases at J, with 12 bases in the middle. The germline gives CDR1 ENHRY, CDR2 SYGVKD. The CDR3 sequence: CAISESRGIQDTQYF. The CDR3 DNA follows: TGTGCCATCAGTGAGTCCCGGGGTATTCAAGATACGCAGTATTTT.

A single count supports this clone. V gene TRBV5-1 combines with J gene TRBJ2-2; a weak D match, TRBD1 (6 bases). The V end lost 6 bases, the J end lost 4 bases, and 13 bases lay between the germline ends. Germline CDR1 reads SGHRS; CDR2 reads YFSETQ. CDR3 length: 14 residues. CDR3 DNA sequence: TGCGCCAGCAACCGAGGACAGTCCACCGGGGAGCTGTTTTTT. Its translation: CASNRGQSTGELFF.

This chain connects TRBV7-8 to TRBJ2-1, with 7 positions matching TRBD2. CDR1 and CDR2 from the germline V gene are SGHVS and FQNEAQ. The junction had 12 bases not matched to a gene; V was cut back by 6 bases and J by 4 bases. This CDR3 is 16 amino acids long. The CDR3 DNA follows: TGTGCCAGCAGTCTTAGGACTAGGGCTCGGTACAATGAGCAGTTCTTC. Its protein is CASSLRTRARYNEQFF.

The chain joins TRBV5-1 to TRBJ2-1; tentative D call: TRBD1 (5 bases). Germline loops: CDR1 SGHRS, CDR2 YFSETQ. The CDR3 is made up of 17 amino acids. V dropped 5 bases and J dropped 0 bases, with 18 bases sitting between them. CDR3 in DNA: TGCGCCAGCAGTAACGGGCAGGGCATAAGCTCCTACAATGAGCAGTTCTTC. Amino acid sequence: CASSNGQGISSYNEQFF.

The chain's CDR3 is CASSQVDRGNTIYF. In DNA form, the CDR3 reads TGTGCCAGCAGCCAGGTAGACAGGGGAAACACCATATATTTT. J is TRBJ1-3 and V is TRBV3-1 (or the pseudogene TRBV3-2), with a tentative D call TRBD1 (6 bases). The CDR3 is made up of 14 amino acids. V was pared by 3 bases and J by 4 bases, with 10 bases between. Germline CDR1 and CDR2: LGHDT and YNNKEL (reference sequence).

This clone appeared a few times. The chain has TRBV19 and TRBJ1-6; D gene unclear. The CDR3 consists of 15 residues. V was pared by 0 bases and J by 8 bases, with 11 bases between. Germline V gene sequence: CDR1 LNHDA, CDR2 SQIVND (reference sequence). The CDR3 DNA sequence: TGTGCCAGTAGTATAGATCGGCGGTTGGATTCACCCCTCCACTTT. It specifies CASSIDRRLDSPLHF.

This clone was counted a single time. The chain joins TRBV27 to TRBJ1-2; a possible D gene is TRBD1 (5 bases). The V gene lost 3 bases and the J gene lost 6 bases, with 17 bases spanning the gap. The CDR3 extends over 15 amino acids. Germline V gene lookup returns CDR1 MNHEY and CDR2 SMNVEV (reference sequence). The chain's CDR3 is CASSFSGGPINGYTF. CDR3 nucleotide sequence: TGTGCCAGCAGTTTTAGCGGGGGTCCTATAAATGGCTACACCTTC.

Written as DNA, the CDR3 is TGTGCCAGCCATACAGGGGGCGGCTATGGCTACACCTTC. It codes for CASHTGGGYGYTF. This chain links TRBV7-8 with TRBJ1-2; 9 bases match TRBD1. The CDR3 runs 13 residues. V shed 8 bases and J 4 bases; nucleotides not matched to a gene: 5. Germline lookup yields CDR1 SGHVS and CDR2 FQNEAQ.

V gene TRBV28 combines with J gene TRBJ1-2; 9 nucleotides line up with TRBD1. The length of the CDR3 is 15 residues. Germline values: CDR1 MDHEN, CDR2 SYDVKM. V was pared by 9 bases and J by 8 bases, with 16 bases of the junction left unmatched. CDR3 sequence (DNA): TGTGCCAGTTCGGTCGGGACAGGGACAGATAACGGCTACACCTTC. Translation: CASSVGTGTDNGYTF.

The chain has TRBV3-1 (or the pseudogene TRBV3-2) and TRBJ2-2; TRBD1 matches 7 bases. Losses at the gene ends were 5 bases for V and 0 bases for J; bases not matched to a gene: 9. Per germline, CDR1 LGHDT and CDR2 YNNKEL (reference sequence). This CDR3 region has 17 residues. The CDR3 sequence: CASSFYSGGPNTGELFF. DNA of the CDR3: TGTGCCAGCAGCTTCTATTCAGGGGGACCGAACACCGGGGAGCTGTTTTTT.